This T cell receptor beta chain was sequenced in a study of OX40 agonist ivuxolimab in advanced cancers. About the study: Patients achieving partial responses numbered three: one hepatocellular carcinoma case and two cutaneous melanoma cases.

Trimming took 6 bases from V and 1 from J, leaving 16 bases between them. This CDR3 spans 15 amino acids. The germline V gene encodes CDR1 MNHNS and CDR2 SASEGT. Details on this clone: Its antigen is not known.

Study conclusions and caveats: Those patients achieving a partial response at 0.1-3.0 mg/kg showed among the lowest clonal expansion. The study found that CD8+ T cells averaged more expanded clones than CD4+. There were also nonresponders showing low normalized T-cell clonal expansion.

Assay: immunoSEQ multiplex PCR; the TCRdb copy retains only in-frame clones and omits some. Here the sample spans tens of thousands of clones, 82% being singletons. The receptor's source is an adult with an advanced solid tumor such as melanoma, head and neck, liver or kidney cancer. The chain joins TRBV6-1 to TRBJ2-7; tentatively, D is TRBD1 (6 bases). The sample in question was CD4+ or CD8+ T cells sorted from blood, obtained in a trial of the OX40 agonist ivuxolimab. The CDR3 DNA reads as TGTGCCAGCAGGGGAATTCTGGGACATTCCTACGAGCAGTACTTC. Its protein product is CASRGILGHSYEQYF.